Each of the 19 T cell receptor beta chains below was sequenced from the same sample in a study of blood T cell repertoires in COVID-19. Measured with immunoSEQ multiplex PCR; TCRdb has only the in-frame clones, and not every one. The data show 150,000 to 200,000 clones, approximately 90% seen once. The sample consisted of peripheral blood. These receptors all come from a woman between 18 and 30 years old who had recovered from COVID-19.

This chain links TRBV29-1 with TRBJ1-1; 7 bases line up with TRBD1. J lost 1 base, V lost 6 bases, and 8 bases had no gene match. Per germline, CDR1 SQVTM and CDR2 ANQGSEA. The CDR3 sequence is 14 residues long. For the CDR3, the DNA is TGCAGCGTGGCAACAGGGGAGGCGAACACTGAAGCTTTCTTT. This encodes CSVATGEANTEAFF.

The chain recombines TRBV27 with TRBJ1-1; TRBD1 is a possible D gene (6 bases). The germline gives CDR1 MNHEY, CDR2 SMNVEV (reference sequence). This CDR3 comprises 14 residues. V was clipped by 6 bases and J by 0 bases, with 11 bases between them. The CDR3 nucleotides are TGTGCCAGCAGAGCCGGGACACTGAACACTGAAGCTTTCTTT. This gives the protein CASRAGTLNTEAFF.

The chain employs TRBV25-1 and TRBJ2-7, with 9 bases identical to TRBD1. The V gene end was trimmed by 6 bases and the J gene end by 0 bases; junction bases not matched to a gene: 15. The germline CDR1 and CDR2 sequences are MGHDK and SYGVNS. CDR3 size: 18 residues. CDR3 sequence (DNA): TGTGCCAGCAGCGCGGCCGCCGGGACAGGGCCCAACTCCTACGAGCAGTACTTC. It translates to CASSAAAGTGPNSYEQYF.

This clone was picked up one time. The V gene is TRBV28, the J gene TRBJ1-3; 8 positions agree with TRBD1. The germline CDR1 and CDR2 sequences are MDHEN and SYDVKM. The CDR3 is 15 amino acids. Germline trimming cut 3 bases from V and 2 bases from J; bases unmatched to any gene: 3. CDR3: CASSFLDRAGNTIYF. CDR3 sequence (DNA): TGTGCCAGCAGTTTCCTGGACAGGGCTGGAAACACCATATATTTT.

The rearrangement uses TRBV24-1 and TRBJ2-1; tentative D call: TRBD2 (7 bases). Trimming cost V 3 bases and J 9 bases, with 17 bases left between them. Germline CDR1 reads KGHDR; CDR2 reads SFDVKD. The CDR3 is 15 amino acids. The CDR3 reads CATSDVAGASIEQFF. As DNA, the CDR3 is TGTGCCACCAGTGATGTGGCGGGGGCCTCAATTGAGCAGTTCTTC.

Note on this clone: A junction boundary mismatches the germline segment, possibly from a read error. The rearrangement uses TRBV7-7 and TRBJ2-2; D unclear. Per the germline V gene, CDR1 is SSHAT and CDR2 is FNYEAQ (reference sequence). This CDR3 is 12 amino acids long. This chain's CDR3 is CASSSGTGELFF. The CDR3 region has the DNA TGTGCTAGCAGCTCCGGGACCGGGGAGCTGTTTTTT.

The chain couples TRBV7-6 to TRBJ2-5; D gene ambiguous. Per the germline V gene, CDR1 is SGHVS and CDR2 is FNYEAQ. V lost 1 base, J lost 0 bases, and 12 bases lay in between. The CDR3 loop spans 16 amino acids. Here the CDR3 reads CASSLGRPRNQETQYF. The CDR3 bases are TGTGCCAGCAGCTTAGGGAGACCGAGAAACCAAGAGACCCAGTACTTC. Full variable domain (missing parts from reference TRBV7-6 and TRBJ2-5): GAGVSQSPRYKVTKRGQDVALRCDPISGHVSLYWYRQALGQGPEFLTYFNYEAQQDKSGLPNDRFSAERPEGSISTLTIQRTEQRDSAMYRCASSLGRPRNQETQYFGPGTRLLVL.

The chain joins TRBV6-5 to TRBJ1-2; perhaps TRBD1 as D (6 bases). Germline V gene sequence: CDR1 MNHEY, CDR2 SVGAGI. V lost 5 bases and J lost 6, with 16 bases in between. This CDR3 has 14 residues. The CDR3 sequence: CASSNLQGTDGYTF. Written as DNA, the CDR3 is TGTGCCAGCAGTAACCTACAGGGTACGGATGGCTACACCTTC.

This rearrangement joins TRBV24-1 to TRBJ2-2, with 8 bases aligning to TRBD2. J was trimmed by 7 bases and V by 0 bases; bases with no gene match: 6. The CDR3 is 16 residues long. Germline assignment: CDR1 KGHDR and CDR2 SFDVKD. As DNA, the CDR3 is TGTGCCACCAGTGATTTGGGAGCGGGAGTGGTCGGGGAGCTGTTTTTT. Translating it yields CATSDLGAGVVGELFF.

The CDR3 nucleotides are TGTGCCAGCAGCTCCCCCGGGACAGGGGATGAAAAACTGTTTTTT. This sequence encodes CASSSPGTGDEKLFF. This sequence joins TRBV7-2 and TRBJ1-4, with 10 bases lining up with TRBD1. This CDR3 has 15 amino acids. Trimming at V came to 4 bases and at J to 6 bases, leaving 5 bases not matched to a gene. Germline values: CDR1 SGHTA, CDR2 FQGNSA.

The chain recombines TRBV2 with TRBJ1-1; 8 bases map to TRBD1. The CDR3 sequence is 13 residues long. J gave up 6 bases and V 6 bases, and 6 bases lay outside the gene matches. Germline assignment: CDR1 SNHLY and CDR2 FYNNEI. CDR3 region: CASRGTGNAEAFF. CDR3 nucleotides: TGTGCCAGCAGGGGGACAGGAAACGCTGAAGCTTTCTTT. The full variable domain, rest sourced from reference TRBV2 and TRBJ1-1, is EPEVTQTPSHQVTQMGQEVILRCVPISNHLYFYWYRQILGQKVEFLVSFYNNEISEKSEIFDDQFSVERPDGSNFTLKIRSTKLEDSAMYFCASRGTGNAEAFFGQGTRLTVV.

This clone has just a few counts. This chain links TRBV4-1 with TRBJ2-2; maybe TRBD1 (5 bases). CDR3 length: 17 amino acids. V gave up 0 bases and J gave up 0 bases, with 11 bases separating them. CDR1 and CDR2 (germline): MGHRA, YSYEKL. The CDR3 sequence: CASSQDFRASNTGELFF. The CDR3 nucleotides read TGCGCCAGCAGCCAAGATTTCAGGGCTTCGAACACCGGGGAGCTGTTTTTT.

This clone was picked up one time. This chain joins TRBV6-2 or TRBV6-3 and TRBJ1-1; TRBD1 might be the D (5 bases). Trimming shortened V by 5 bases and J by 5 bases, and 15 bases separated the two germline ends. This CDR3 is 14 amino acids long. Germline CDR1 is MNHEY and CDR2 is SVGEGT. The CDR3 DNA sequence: TGTGCCAGCAGTGTTTGGAGGGCAGGGACTGAAGCTTTCTTT. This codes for CASSVWRAGTEAFF.

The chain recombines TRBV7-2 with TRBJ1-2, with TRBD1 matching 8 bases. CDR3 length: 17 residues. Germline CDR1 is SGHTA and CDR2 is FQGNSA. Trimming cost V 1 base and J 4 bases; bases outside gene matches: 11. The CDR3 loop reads CASSLEGARGPVYGYTF. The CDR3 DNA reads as TGTGCCAGCAGCTTAGAGGGGGCCAGGGGGCCTGTCTATGGCTACACCTTC.

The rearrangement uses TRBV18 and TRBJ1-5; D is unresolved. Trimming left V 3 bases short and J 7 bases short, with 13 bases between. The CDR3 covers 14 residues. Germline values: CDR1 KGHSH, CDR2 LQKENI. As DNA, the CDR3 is TGTGCCAGCTCACCCTCCAGGCGAGACCAGCCCCAGCATTTT. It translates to CASSPSRRDQPQHF. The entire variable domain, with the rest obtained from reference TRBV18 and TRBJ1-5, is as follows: NAGVMQNPRHLVRRRGQEARLRCSPMKGHSHVYWYRQLPEEGLKFMVYLQKENIIDESGMPKERFSAEFPKEGPSILRIQQVVRGDSAAYFCASSPSRRDQPQHFGDGTRLSIL.

The CDR3 sequence: CSASLRKGGKLFF. CDR3 sequence (DNA): TGCAGTGCTAGTTTACGGAAAGGGGGAAAACTGTTTTTT. V is TRBV20-1 and J is TRBJ1-4; D is possibly TRBD1 (6 bases). CDR1 is DFQATT, CDR2 SNEGSKA, per germline (reference sequence). This CDR3 has 13 residues. Trimming removed 3 bases at V and 10 bases at J, with 15 bases between.

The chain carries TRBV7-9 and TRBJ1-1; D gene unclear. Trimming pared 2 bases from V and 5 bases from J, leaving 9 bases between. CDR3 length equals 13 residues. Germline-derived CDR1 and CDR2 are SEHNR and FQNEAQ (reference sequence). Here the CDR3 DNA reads TGTGCCAGCAGCTTAACAGTGGGTACTGAAGCTTTCTTT. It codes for CASSLTVGTEAFF.

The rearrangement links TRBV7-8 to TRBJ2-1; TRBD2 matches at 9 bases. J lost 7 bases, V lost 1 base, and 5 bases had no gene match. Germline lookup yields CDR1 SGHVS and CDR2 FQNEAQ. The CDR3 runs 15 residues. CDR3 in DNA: TGTGCCAGCAGCTTAGTAGTAGCGGGGGAAAATGAGCAGTTCTTC. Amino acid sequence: CASSLVVAGENEQFF. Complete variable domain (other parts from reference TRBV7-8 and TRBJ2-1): GAGVSQSPRYKVAKRGQDVALRCDPISGHVSLFWYQQALGQGPEFLTYFQNEAQLDKSGLPSDRFFAERPEGSVSTLKIQRTQQEDSAVYLCASSLVVAGENEQFFGPGTRLTVL.

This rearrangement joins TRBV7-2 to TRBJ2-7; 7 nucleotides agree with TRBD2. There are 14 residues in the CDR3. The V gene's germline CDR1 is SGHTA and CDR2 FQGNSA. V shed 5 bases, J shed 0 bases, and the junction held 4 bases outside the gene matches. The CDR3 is CASSTRTSSYEQYF. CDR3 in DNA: TGTGCCAGCAGCACTCGGACTAGCTCCTACGAGCAGTACTTC.